Listed below are T cell receptor beta chains from one sample, sequenced in a study of blood T cells in healthy people across ages. TCRdb called the 5' RACE reads again in MiXCR, with one record for every CDR3 protein. This sample yields some 1,800,000 distinct CDR3 sequences, of which approximately 39% are seen a single time; 23% belongs to the top ten. Material: blood. These TCRs come from a human donor in good health. The CDR3 runs from the conserved cysteine through the conserved F or W. Fields, in order: clone size, CDR3 length, D gene, V gene, J gene, CDR3 DNA, CDR3 protein. D genes are given only for firm matches. Clone size, where shown, is once, few, many, or a class for clones that have expanded.

size: few; length: 17; D: -; V: TRBV7-9; J: TRBJ2-5; DNA: TGTGCCAGCAGCCCACCCCCCTCCCCGGGTTCCGGGGAGACCCAGTACTTC; CDR3: CASSPPPSPGSGETQYF
size: -; length: 17; D: TRBD1; V: TRBV20-1; J: TRBJ2-3; DNA: TGCAGTGCTAGAAGGCGTCTGGGACAGGGGGGGAAGGATACGCGGTATTTT; CDR3: CSARRRLGQGGKDTRYF
size: -; length: 14; D: TRBD1; V: TRBV10-3; J: TRBJ2-7; DNA: TGTGCCATCTCCACAACAGGGGCTACCTACGAGCAGTACTTC; CDR3: CAISTTGATYEQYF
size: few; length: 15; D: TRBD2; V: TRBV3-1; J: TRBJ2-1; DNA: TGTGCCAGCAGCCAAGGACTAGCGGGGTCGATTGAGCAGTTCTTC; CDR3: CASSQGLAGSIEQFF
size: many; length: 12; D: -; V: TRBV29-1; J: TRBJ2-3; DNA: TGCAGCGTTGAACCGTCCACAGATACGCAGTATTTT; CDR3: CSVEPSTDTQYF
size: -; length: 18; D: TRBD2; V: TRBV10-3; J: TRBJ2-7; DNA: TGTGCCATCACCTCAGACTTACTAGCGGGGGCGATCTCCTACGAGCAGTACTTC; CDR3: CAITSDLLAGAISYEQYF
size: -; length: 14; D: TRBD2; V: TRBV12-3/TRBV12-4; J: TRBJ2-5; DNA: TGTGCCAGCAGTTTAGACTTGGGGGGGGAGACCCAGTACTTC; CDR3: CASSLDLGGETQYF
size: -; length: 15; D: -; V: TRBV6-1; J: TRBJ1-2; DNA: TGTGCCAGCAGCCCCACCAGGATCTCTAACTATGGCTACACCTTC; CDR3: CASSPTRISNYGYTF
size: -; length: 14; D: -; V: TRBV10-3; J: TRBJ1-2; DNA: TGTGCCATCAGTGAGGTCCAGGGTAGTGCGGTCTACACCTTC; CDR3: CAISEVQGSAVYTF
size: many; length: 16; D: -; V: TRBV5-1; J: TRBJ2-1; DNA: TGCGCCAGCAGCTTGGAGGGTTCGCTTTACCCCTATGAGCAGTTCTTC; CDR3: CASSLEGSLYPYEQFF
size: few; length: 16; D: TRBD2; V: TRBV5-1; J: TRBJ2-3; DNA: TGCGCCAGCAGCACCAGGACTAGCGGGGGTTCTACTGCCCAGTATTTT; CDR3: CASSTRTSGGSTAQYF
size: -; length: 18; D: TRBD1; V: TRBV4-2; J: TRBJ2-1; DNA: TGTGCCAGCAGCCAACGCGGACAGGGCGCGAATTCCTACAATGAGCAGTTCTTC; CDR3: CASSQRGQGANSYNEQFF